Below, one T cell receptor (beta chain) is given with its context. Its antigen is unknown. Trimming took 5 bases from V and 3 from J; bases not matched to a gene: 4. The V gene's germline CDR1 is SGHRS and CDR2 YFSETQ. The CDR3 loop spans 13 amino acids. The sample comes from a study of cytotoxic CD8 clonotypes in ibrutinib-treated CLL. Broader study findings: Clonality (at baseline) was higher than in age-matched healthy donors and tracked circulating CD8+ T-cell counts.

Sequencing used immunoSEQ multiplex PCR; TCRdb keeps in-frame clones, though not all of them. The sample holds more than 150,000 clones, around three quarters seen once. The material was PBMCs, obtained after 24 months of ibrutinib treatment. The rearrangement links TRBV5-1 to TRBJ2-7, with 8 bases lining up with TRBD1. This clonotype originated in a human donor with chronic lymphocytic leukemia. The CDR3 here is CASRDRANYEQYF. The CDR3, as DNA: TGCGCCAGCAGGGACAGGGCTAACTACGAGCAGTACTTC.